A single sample is the source of the 6 T cell receptor beta chains below, sequenced in a study of blood T cell repertoires in COVID-19. This table comes from immunoSEQ multiplex PCR, and its TCRdb copy is limited to in-frame clones, with some not included. The table has about 33,000 clones, 85% seen once. The sequencing sample was made of peripheral blood. The receptor source for this set is a man between 60 and 75 years old with active COVID-19.

The CDR3 nucleotides read TGTGCCAGTAGTGAAACAGGGACAACTAATGAAAAACTGTTTTTT. This sequence encodes CASSETGTTNEKLFF. The rearrangement links TRBV19 to TRBJ1-4, with TRBD1 as a possible D gene (6 bases). The CDR3 length is 15 residues. Per the germline V gene, CDR1 is LNHDA and CDR2 is SQIVND (reference sequence). Trimming took off 5 bases at V and 0 bases at J, with 10 bases between the two ends. Supplemented by reference TRBV19 and TRBJ1-4, the full variable domain reads DGGITQSPKYLFRKEGQNVTLSCEQNLNHDAMYWYRQDPGQGLRLIYYSQIVNDFQKGDIAEGYSVSREKKESFPLTVTSAQKNPTAFYLCASSETGTTNEKLFFGSGTQLSVL.

The chain couples TRBV27 to TRBJ1-2; 7 bases fit TRBD1. The ends lost 4 bases at V and 5 bases at J; junction bases unmatched: 7. The germline V gene has CDR1 MNHEY and CDR2 SMNVEV (reference sequence). The CDR3 spans 14 residues. CDR3 sequence: CASSSRQGRYGYTF. The DNA for the CDR3 is TGTGCCAGCAGTTCGCGACAGGGCCGGTATGGCTACACCTTC.

The rearrangement uses TRBV3-1 (or the pseudogene TRBV3-2) and TRBJ2-3; weak D call: TRBD2 (5 bases). The CDR3 runs 15 residues. The germline gives CDR1 LGHDT, CDR2 YNNKEL (reference sequence). V gave up 0 bases and J gave up 6 bases, with 13 bases separating them. This CDR3 reads CASSQDNSVRDTQYF. DNA for the CDR3: TGTGCCAGCAGCCAAGACAATAGCGTTAGGGATACGCAGTATTTT.

The V call is TRBV7-2, the J call TRBJ2-1; 8 positions agree with TRBD2. J was trimmed by 0 bases and V by 2 bases; bases with no gene match: 6. Per the germline V gene, CDR1 is SGHTA and CDR2 is FQGNSA. CDR3 length: 17 amino acids. The CDR3: CASSLRASGFSYNEQFF. In DNA, the CDR3 is TGTGCCAGCAGCTTAAGGGCTAGCGGGTTCTCCTACAATGAGCAGTTCTTC.

This chain connects TRBV3-1 (or the pseudogene TRBV3-2) to TRBJ2-7; weak D call: TRBD1 (5 bases). Per the germline V gene, CDR1 is LGHDT and CDR2 is YNNKEL (reference sequence). Trimming removed 4 bases at V and 4 bases at J, with 8 bases between. CDR3 length equals 12 residues. CDR3 in DNA: TGTGCCAGCAGCCCGACAGCATACGAGCAGTACTTC. This gives the protein CASSPTAYEQYF.

V and J are TRBV5-1 and TRBJ1-2; a possible D gene is TRBD1 (6 bases). CDR1 and CDR2 from the germline V gene are SGHRS and YFSETQ. Trimming pared 1 base from V and 9 bases from J, leaving 16 bases between. This CDR3 comprises 14 residues. CDR3 bases: TGCGCCAGCAGCTTGAGCCAGGGGTTAGTTAGCTACACCTTC. Translated, it gives CASSLSQGLVSYTF.